A selection of T cell receptor beta chains follows, all from one sample in a study of shared clonotypes between healthy human individuals. TCRdb keeps only in-frame clones here, not all; method: immunoSEQ multiplex PCR. The data contain some 530,000 clones, 81% of them singletons. The sample was PBMCs. The receptor source for this set is a middle-aged woman in good health. Some clones in this sample may be carry-over from other donors' samples. CDR3s include the opening cysteine and the closing phenylalanine or tryptophan. A D gene is named only where the DNA matches it firmly. A clone size is listed for some rows: how often the clone was seen (once, few, many), or a class if it is expanded.

d_gene	abundance	v_gene	j_gene	CDR3aa	CDR3nt
TRBD2	-	TRBV15	TRBJ2-7	CATSREGLAGSYEQYF	TGTGCCACCAGCAGAGAAGGACTAGCGGGTTCGTACGAGCAGTACTTC
-	once	TRBV11-3	TRBJ2-3	CASSHRGTEPTDTQYF	TGTGCCAGCAGCCACCGTGGGACGGAGCCCACAGATACGCAGTATTTT
-	-	TRBV7-2	TRBJ1-2	CASSSGQLGDYGYTF	TGTGCCAGCAGCAGTGGACAGCTGGGTGACTATGGCTACACCTTC
-	-	TRBV19	TRBJ1-4	CASMPGGANEKLFF	TGTGCCAGTATGCCCGGAGGGGCTAATGAAAAACTGTTTTTT
-	many	TRBV20-1	TRBJ2-2	CSAFTTGELFF	TGCAGTGCCTTTACCACCGGGGAGCTGTTTTTT
TRBD1	-	TRBV6-5	TRBJ2-7	CASSKAGGGQYF	TGTGCCAGCAGCAAAGCAGGGGGCGGGCAGTACTTC
-	-	TRBV5-6	TRBJ1-1	CASSFGRNTEAFF	TGTGCCAGCAGCTTCGGGCGGAACACTGAAGCTTTCTTT
-	-	TRBV11-2	TRBJ2-7	CASSLGIASEFIHEQYF	TGTGCCAGCAGCTTAGGTATCGCTAGCGAATTTATCCACGAGCAGTACTTC
-	-	TRBV4-1	TRBJ2-2	CASSQFRRDTGELFF	TGCGCCAGCAGCCAGTTCCGGCGGGACACCGGGGAGCTGTTTTTT
TRBD2	-	TRBV4-1	TRBJ2-1	CASSPSGTGLGFQFF	TGCGCCTCCTCTCCTAGCGGGACTGGGCTGGGGTTTCAGTTCTTC
-	-	TRBV6-6	TRBJ1-5	CASSDTGLYSNQPQHF	TGTGCCAGCAGCGATACAGGGTTATATAGCAATCAGCCCCAGCATTTT
TRBD1	-	TRBV7-2	TRBJ1-2	CASSSSGTAASYGYTF	TGTGCCAGCAGCTCATCCGGGACAGCGGCCAGCTATGGCTACACCTTC
-	many	TRBV9	TRBJ1-1	CASSLNRNTEAFF	TGTGCCAGCAGCCTCAACAGGAACACTGAAGCTTTCTTT
-	once	TRBV5-1	TRBJ2-3	CASSLGGASGDTQYF	TGCGCCAGCAGCTTGGGGGGAGCGTCCGGAGATACGCAGTATTTT
TRBD2	-	TRBV5-1	TRBJ2-2	CASSFKREEGGELFF	TGCGCCAGCAGCTTTAAACGGGAGGAGGGCGGGGAGCTGTTTTTT
-	-	TRBV29-1	TRBJ2-7	CSVEKGGGEQYF	TGCAGCGTTGAAAAGGGGGGCGGCGAGCAGTACTTC
TRBD2	few	TRBV28	TRBJ2-3	CASRLGGEPDTQYF	TGTGCCAGCAGACTTGGGGGGGAGCCAGATACGCAGTATTTT
-	-	TRBV25-1	TRBJ1-4	CASSEFGDEKLFF	TGTGCCAGCAGTGAATTTGGGGACGAAAAACTGTTTTTT
TRBD1	-	TRBV11-1	TRBJ2-2	CASSLGTGDTGELFF	TGTGCCAGCAGCTTAGGGACAGGGGACACCGGGGAGCTGTTTTTT
-	-	TRBV7-9	TRBJ1-5	CASSPPAGGNQPQHF	TGTGCCAGCAGCCCTCCCGCGGGGGGGAATCAGCCCCAGCATTTT
TRBD2	once	TRBV10-3	TRBJ2-7	CAISGGLAGIGYEQYF	TGTGCCATCAGTGGGGGACTAGCGGGTATCGGCTACGAGCAGTACTTC
TRBD1	-	TRBV28	TRBJ1-5	CASSFLFRAGGQPQHF	TGTGCCAGCAGTTTTTTGTTTCGCGCAGGGGGACAGCCCCAGCATTTT
-	-	TRBV5-4	TRBJ1-4	CASSLSATNEKLFF	TGTGCCAGCAGCTTGTCTGCAACTAATGAAAAACTGTTTTTT
TRBD2	-	TRBV28	TRBJ2-7	CASSPMGQREDYEQYF	TGTGCCAGCAGTCCAATGGGCCAGCGGGAGGACTACGAGCAGTACTTC